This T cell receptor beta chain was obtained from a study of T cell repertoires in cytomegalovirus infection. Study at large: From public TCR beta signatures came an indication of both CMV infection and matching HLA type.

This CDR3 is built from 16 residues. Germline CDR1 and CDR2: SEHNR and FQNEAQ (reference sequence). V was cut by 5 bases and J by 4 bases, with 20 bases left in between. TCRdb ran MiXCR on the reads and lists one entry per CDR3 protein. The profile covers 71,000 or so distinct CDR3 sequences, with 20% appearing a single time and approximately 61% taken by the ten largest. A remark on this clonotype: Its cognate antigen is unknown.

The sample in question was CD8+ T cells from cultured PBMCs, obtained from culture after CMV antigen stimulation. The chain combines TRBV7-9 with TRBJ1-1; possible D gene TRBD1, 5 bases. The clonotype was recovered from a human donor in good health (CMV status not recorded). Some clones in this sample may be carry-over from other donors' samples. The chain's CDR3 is CASSTLDGWGRTEAFF. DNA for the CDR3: TGTGCCAGCAGCACCCTCGATGGATGGGGCCGCACTGAAGCTTTCTTT.